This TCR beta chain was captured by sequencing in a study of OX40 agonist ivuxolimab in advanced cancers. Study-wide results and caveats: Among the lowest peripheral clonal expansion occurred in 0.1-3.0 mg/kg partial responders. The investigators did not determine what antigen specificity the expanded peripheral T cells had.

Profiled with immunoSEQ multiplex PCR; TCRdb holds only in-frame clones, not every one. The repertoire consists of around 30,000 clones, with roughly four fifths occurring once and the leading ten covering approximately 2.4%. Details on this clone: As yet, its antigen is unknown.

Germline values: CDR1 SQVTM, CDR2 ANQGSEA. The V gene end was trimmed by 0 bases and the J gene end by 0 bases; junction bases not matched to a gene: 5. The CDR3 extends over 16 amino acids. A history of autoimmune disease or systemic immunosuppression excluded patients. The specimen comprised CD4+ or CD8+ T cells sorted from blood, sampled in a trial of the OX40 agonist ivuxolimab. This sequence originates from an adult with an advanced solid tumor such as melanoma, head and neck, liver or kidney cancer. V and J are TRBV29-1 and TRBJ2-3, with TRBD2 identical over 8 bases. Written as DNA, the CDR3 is TGCAGCGTTGAAGAAGACCGGGGGGGAAGCACAGATACGCAGTATTTT. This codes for CSVEEDRGGSTDTQYF.